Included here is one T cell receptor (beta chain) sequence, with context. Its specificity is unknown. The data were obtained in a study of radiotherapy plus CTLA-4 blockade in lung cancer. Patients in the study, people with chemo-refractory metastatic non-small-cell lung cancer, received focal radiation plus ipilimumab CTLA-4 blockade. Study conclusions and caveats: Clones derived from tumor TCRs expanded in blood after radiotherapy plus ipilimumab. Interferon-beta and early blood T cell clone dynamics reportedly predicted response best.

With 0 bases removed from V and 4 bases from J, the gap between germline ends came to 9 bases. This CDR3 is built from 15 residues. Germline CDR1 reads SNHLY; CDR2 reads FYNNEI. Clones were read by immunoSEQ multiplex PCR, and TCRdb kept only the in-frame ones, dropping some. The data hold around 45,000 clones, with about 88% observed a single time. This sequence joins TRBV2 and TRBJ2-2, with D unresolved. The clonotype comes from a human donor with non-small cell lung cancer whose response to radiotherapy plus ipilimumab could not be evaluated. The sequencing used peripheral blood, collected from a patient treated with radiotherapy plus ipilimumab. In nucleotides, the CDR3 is TGTGCCAGCAGTGAAGCGCCCCGAGGCACCGGGGAGCTGTTTTTT. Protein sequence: CASSEAPRGTGELFF.